The rows below give T cell receptor beta chains drawn from one sample of a study of CD8 T cell repertoires and HIV-1 epitope variants. These receptors have no known antigen. Clones were sequenced by immunoSEQ multiplex PCR, and TCRdb holds only the in-frame ones, with some missing. This sample has more than 4,500 clones; over 60% occur once, and the top ten carry approximately 40%. Source material: cultured CD8+ T cells derived from PBMCs. The receptor set was obtained from a male donor with HIV. CDR3s include the opening cysteine and the closing phenylalanine or tryptophan. Each record gives: V gene, clone size, D gene, J gene, CDR3 DNA, CDR3 protein. A D gene is named only where the DNA matches it firmly. Part of the rows lack a size; the others show once, few, many or a class for expanded clones.

>TRBV27|.|TRBD1|TRBJ2-2
TGTGCCAGCAGTCCTTCCGGGACAGGGGTGCCCGGGGAGCTGTTTTTT
CASSPSGTGVPGELFF
>TRBV9|.|TRBD2|TRBJ2-3
TGTGCCAGCAGCGTAAGGAGCGGGGGGGCTGGCACAGATACGCAGTATTTT
CASSVRSGGAGTDTQYF
>TRBV7-6|.|.|TRBJ1-3
TGTGCCAGCAGACAGGAAACTGGAAACACCATATATTTT
CASRQETGNTIYF
>TRBV4-3|once|.|TRBJ1-6
TGCGCCAGCAGCCAAGGAGATGAAGGGCGGCCTCTCCACTTT
CASSQGDEGRPLHF
>TRBV2|.|.|TRBJ1-6
TGTGCCAGCAGTGAAACGGGTAGTTCACCCCTCCACTTT
CASSETGSSPLHF
>TRBV28|.|TRBD1|TRBJ2-2
TGTGCCAGCAGTCTCTCCCAGGGGGCAGGGGGGGAGCTGTTTTTT
CASSLSQGAGGELFF
>TRBV4-3|.|.|TRBJ1-1
TGCGCCAGCAGCCAAGGAAGAGGCACTGAAGCTTTCTTT
CASSQGRGTEAFF
>TRBV13|.|TRBD1|TRBJ1-1
TGTGCCAGCAGCCTTGGAGGGGGACAGGGGAACACTGAAGCTTTCTTT
CASSLGGGQGNTEAFF
>TRBV13|few|.|TRBJ1-1
TGTGCCAGCAGCCCCAAGAGGGCTTCCACTGAAGCTTTCTTT
CASSPKRASTEAFF
>TRBV6-6|.|TRBD1|TRBJ2-4
TGTGCCAGCAGTTTGGGGACAGACGCCCTCCAGTACTTC
CASSLGTDALQYF
>TRBV28|.|.|TRBJ1-1
TGTGCCAGCAGTTTATGGAGTGGGGGACCGAACACTGAAGCTTTCTTT
CASSLWSGGPNTEAFF
>TRBV4-2|.|TRBD2|TRBJ2-7
TGTGCCAGCAGCCAAGCGGGGGGACAGCAGTACTTC
CASSQAGGQQYF
>TRBV28|.|TRBD1|TRBJ2-3
TGTGCCAGCAGTTTATTTGCAGGGGGCGAGCTTGCAGATACGCAGTATTTT
CASSLFAGGELADTQYF
>TRBV5-5|once|.|TRBJ2-7
TGTGCCAGCAGCTTGGTTGGGACCGGACCCCTGGGTAACGAGCAGTACTTC
CASSLVGTGPLGNEQYF
>TRBV10-3|.|TRBD1|TRBJ1-2
TGTGCCATCAGTGAGACTGACAGGGACGACTATGGCTACACCTTC
CAISETDRDDYGYTF
>TRBV6-1|few|.|TRBJ2-6
TGTGCCATCAGTGAGTCTCTGGGGGTATCTGGGGCCAACGTCCTGACTTTC
CAISESLGVSGANVLTF
>TRBV5-4|.|TRBD1|TRBJ1-2
TGTGCCAGCAGCTTGTGGGGAGGCCGGGACAGGGATGGCTACACCTTC
CASSLWGGRDRDGYTF
>TRBV7-1|.|.|TRBJ2-7
TGTGCCAGCAGCTTACGAGCGGGCGAGCAGTACTTC
CASSLRAGEQYF
>TRBV10-1|.|.|TRBJ2-7
TGCGCCAGCAGTTACGGTCCTTCCTACGAGCAGTACTTC
CASSYGPSYEQYF
>TRBV29-1|.|.|TRBJ2-3
TGCAGCGTTGAAGGGGGGGCCTTGCTCACAGATACGCAGTATTTT
CSVEGGALLTDTQYF
>TRBV19|.|TRBD2|TRBJ2-5
TGTGCCAGTAGTATAGGAGAGAGCGGGGGGGCCGGAGAGACCCAGTACTTC
CASSIGESGGAGETQYF
>TRBV5-4|few|.|TRBJ1-1
TGTGCCAGCAGCCTCGGGACGGGGACTGAAGCTTTCTTT
CASSLGTGTEAFF
>TRBV2|.|TRBD2|TRBJ2-4
TGTGCCAGCAGGGCCCCCCTAGCGGGAGGGGACAAAAACATTCAGTACTTC
CASRAPLAGGDKNIQYF
>TRBV7-9|.|.|TRBJ2-7
TGTGCCAGCAGCTCCCCATTTGACTACGAGCAGTACTTC
CASSSPFDYEQYF
>TRBV19|.|.|TRBJ2-7
TGTGCCAGTAGTACTAGCGTCTCCTACGAGCAGTACTTC
CASSTSVSYEQYF
>TRBV5-4|.|.|TRBJ2-5
TGTGCCAGCAGTTTACAGGGAGGAGAGACCCAGTACTTC
CASSLQGGETQYF
>TRBV19|.|.|TRBJ1-6
TGTGCCAGTAGTAAGGTCCGGGCGTCCTATAATTCACCCCTCCACTTT
CASSKVRASYNSPLHF
>TRBV6-5|.|.|TRBJ2-7
TGTGCCAGCAGGGATGACAGCTACGAGCAGTACTTC
CASRDDSYEQYF
>TRBV9|.|TRBD2|TRBJ2-1
TGTGCCAGCAGCCCGCCGACTAGCGGGGGACAAGCCTACAATGAGCAGTTCTTC
CASSPPTSGGQAYNEQFF
>TRBV6-5|.|.|TRBJ2-2
TGTGCCAGCAGTCCCTACACCGGGGAGCTGTTTTTT
CASSPYTGELFF
>TRBV5-1|.|.|TRBJ2-7
TGCGCCAGCTACGTGGGAGAGGGCTACGAGCAGTACTTC
CASYVGEGYEQYF
>TRBV5-8|.|.|TRBJ2-1
TGTGCCAGCAGCCGGGACTTCAATGAGCAGTTCTTC
CASSRDFNEQFF
>TRBV7-9|.|TRBD1|TRBJ1-4
TGTGCCAGCAGCTCCGGACAGGGGGCGAACGAAAAACTGTTTTTT
CASSSGQGANEKLFF
>TRBV2|few|.|TRBJ2-7
TGTGCCAGCACGGCCAGCACCTACGAGCAGTACTTC
CASTASTYEQYF
>TRBV27|few|.|TRBJ2-3
TGTGCCAGCAGTTTATCAAACGGGGGCACAGATACGCAGTATTTT
CASSLSNGGTDTQYF
>TRBV4-3|once|.|TRBJ2-7
TGCGCCAGCAGCCGTATACTCGACTACGAGCAGTACTTC
CASSRILDYEQYF
>TRBV5-4|.|.|TRBJ1-1
TGTGCCAGCAGCCGCAGGGAGAACACTGAAGCTTTCTTT
CASSRRENTEAFF
>TRBV5-1|once|.|TRBJ1-3
TGCGCCAGCAGCCAGGAGAGCCCTGGAAACACCATATATTTT
CASSQESPGNTIYF
>TRBV4-2|.|.|TRBJ1-4
TGTGCCAGCAGCCCCTTTCCGGGCTCAACTAATGAAAAACTGTTTTTT
CASSPFPGSTNEKLFF
>TRBV7-8|.|.|TRBJ1-1
TGTGCCAGCAGCGCAACACAAAGCACTGAAGCTTTCTTT
CASSATQSTEAFF
>TRBV7-9|.|TRBD2|TRBJ2-1
TGTGCCAGCAGCCCCGGTGGCCAGACTAGCGGGAGACTCAATGAGCAGTTCTTC
CASSPGGQTSGRLNEQFF
>TRBV27|.|.|TRBJ2-7
TGTGCCAGCAGTTTATCCAGTCTGATCCTCTACGAGCAGTACTTC
CASSLSSLILYEQYF